The T cell receptor delta chain under discussion was sequenced for a study of Vδ1+ human thymocytes. Notes on the study in general: Thymic TRG and TRD repertoires appeared highly polyclonal.

CDR3 size: 21 residues. V lost 0 bases and J lost 0, with 26 bases in between. CDR1 and CDR2 (germline): TSWWSYY, QGS. RNA was extracted from the cells and then reverse transcribed. Multiplex PCR used pooled V-gene forward primers and a constant-region reverse primer to amplify CDR3s. TCRdb reanalysed the multiplex PCR reads via CATT. The sample holds around 56,000 delta-chain clones, about 15% seen once. With respect to this clone: Its target is unknown.

The chain has TRDV1 and TRDJ1; maybe TRDD2 (5 bases). The sequence was collected from a girl in the first two years of life who had congenital heart surgery. Specimen: Vdelta1+ gamma-delta thymocytes from the thymus. The subset: FACS-sorted CD3+ TCRalphabeta- TCRVdelta1+ TCRVdelta2- thymocytes. The DNA for the CDR3 is TGTGCTCTTGGGGAACTCACCTACAGAACCCCGTACAGGCGATACACCGATAAACTCATCTTT. It encodes CALGELTYRTPYRRYTDKLIF.